This T cell receptor (beta chain) was identified during a study of blood T cell repertoires in COVID-19. Study in general: Acute and convalescent COVID-19 specimens originated in the United States, Italy and Spain. Sample material is recorded as cDNA or gDNA derived from T cells, B-cell-depleted T cells, or PBMCs.

Individuals aged roughly 18 to 100 years were recruited from around 22 US areas. Cohort 3 recovery required two negative PCRs, clearance, or symptom resolution. Generated by immunoSEQ multiplex PCR, the TCRdb table keeps only in-frame clones and is missing some. The table includes 150,000 to 200,000 clones, around 84% detected once. Germline CDR1 LGHDT, CDR2 YNNKEL (reference sequence). Trimming shortened V by 0 bases and J by 7 bases, and 7 bases separated the two germline ends. There are 13 residues in the CDR3. What was sequenced was PBMCs or T cells enriched from blood (not recorded which). The receptor was isolated from a man in his fifties who had recovered from COVID-19. This chain joins TRBV3-1 (or the pseudogene TRBV3-2) and TRBJ1-5; D is unresolved. CDR3 amino acids: CASSQDYLQPQHF. CDR3 sequence (DNA): TGTGCCAGCAGCCAAGACTATTTGCAGCCCCAGCATTTT.